Sequencing of this T cell receptor beta chain was carried out in a study of cytomegalovirus exposure and HLA in healthy donors. On the study more broadly: Unique TCR beta sequences numbering over 100 million came from around 180 million T cells in an earlier analysis.

With 60 Vbeta and 13 Jbeta primers, the PCR was carried out. The protocol was immunoSEQ multiplex PCR, while the TCRdb copy is restricted to in-frame clones and leaves out a portion. The data contain 100,000 to 150,000 clones, around four fifths of them singletons. Turning to this clone: Its antigen is not known.

CDR1 and CDR2 (germline): SGHVS, FNYEAQ. The V gene lost 8 bases and the J gene lost 5 bases, with 16 bases spanning the gap. CDR3 size: 13 residues. Study-level results: One variant, a missense change in DCLRE1C, was linked in a later analysis to TCR beta V- and J-gene trimming. Most of the CMV-associated TCR beta chains (in a later analysis) appeared to be HLA-restricted. Some TCR beta chains (roughly 150 of them) were listed as cytomegalovirus-associated.

The sequenced sample was PBMCs. This receptor was identified in a woman between 40 and 55 years old in good health and CMV-seronegative. This chain joins TRBV7-6 and TRBJ2-7, with D perhaps matching TRBD2 (6 bases). The CDR3 nucleotides read TGTGCCAGCGGGCCCGGGACTGAGGACGAGCAGTACTTC. Translated: CASGPGTEDEQYF.